The clone carrying this T cell receptor beta chain was observed at least ten times. Its antigen is as yet unknown. The data are from a study of tumor and adjacent non-tumor tissue in lung cancer. Overall study context: Patients were aged roughly 31 to 76, around ten men and 4 to 6 women, stage I to III. On average, productive TCRbeta reads reached about 4.2 million per sample.

Points from the study as a whole: Top 100 clones took a larger repertoire share in normal lung. Patients with more diverse tumor TCRs had worse survival.

This sample's RNA came from whole unsorted tissue. Distant lung tissue was collected more than 3 cm away from the tumor edge. In germline, CDR1 is SGHRS, CDR2 YFSETQ. Trimming cost V 0 bases and J 3 bases, with 8 bases left between them. This CDR3 comprises 14 residues. The library came from three nested PCR rounds adapted from ARM-PCR protocols. TCRdb ran MiXCR on the multiplex PCR reads and lists one entry per CDR3 protein. The data contain about 67,000 distinct CDR3 sequences, around 76% of them singletons. The sequence was collected from a man aged 60-69 years with non-small cell lung cancer. The material sequenced was distant non-tumor lung tissue. The chain joins TRBV5-1 to TRBJ2-3; tentatively, D is TRBD2 (5 bases). CDR3 sequence (DNA): TGCGCCAGCAGCTTGGTGGAGGAGACAGATACGCAGTATTTT. It codes for CASSLVEETDTQYF.